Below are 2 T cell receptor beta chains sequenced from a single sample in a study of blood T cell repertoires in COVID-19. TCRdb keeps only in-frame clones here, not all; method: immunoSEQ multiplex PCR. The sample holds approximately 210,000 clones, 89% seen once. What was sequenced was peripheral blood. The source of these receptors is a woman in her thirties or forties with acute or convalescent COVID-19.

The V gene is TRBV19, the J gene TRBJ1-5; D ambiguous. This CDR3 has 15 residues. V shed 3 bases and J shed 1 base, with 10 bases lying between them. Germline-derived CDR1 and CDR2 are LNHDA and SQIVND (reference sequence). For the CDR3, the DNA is TGTGCCAGTAGTATGTCGGGATTGAGCAATCAGCCCCAGCATTTT. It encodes CASSMSGLSNQPQHF.

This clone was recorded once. The CDR3 protein is CASSNRNTIYF. The CDR3 DNA reads TGTGCCAGCAGCAACAGAAACACCATATATTTT. The chain employs TRBV12-3 or TRBV12-4 and TRBJ1-3, with D unresolved. V was shortened by 6 bases and J by 5 bases, with 5 bases between the two germline ends. CDR3 length: 11 residues.